The subject of this entry is one T cell receptor beta chain. The germline V and J ends were trimmed by 1 base and 7 bases, with 20 bases remaining between them. The germline gives CDR1 LGHNA, CDR2 YNFKEQ. The CDR3 loop spans 17 amino acids. The sample originates from a study of blood T cell repertoires in COVID-19. In the source study's methods: From reference gene primer amplification, estimates of nucleated cell counts were derived. Clones were sequenced by immunoSEQ multiplex PCR, and TCRdb holds only the in-frame ones, with some missing. That table is the source of V, J and clone size, and D and trimming were worked out from the DNA. Seen here are 150,000 to 200,000 clones, approximately 92% observed once, and the top ten hold 0.53%.

The clonotype was recovered from a man aged 50-59 years with acute or convalescent COVID-19. V usage is TRBV4-2 and J usage is TRBJ1-5; TRBD1 is a possible D gene (5 bases). Sequencing input: peripheral blood. Written as DNA, the CDR3 is TGTGCCAGCAGCCAAGTTATGATATTAGGGGTCGGCCAGCCCCAGCATTTT. Protein sequence: CASSQVMILGVGQPQHF.